This entry describes one T cell receptor (beta chain). The antigen is unknown. V was cut by 7 bases and J by 5 bases, with 7 bases left in between. The germline V gene has CDR1 MNHEY and CDR2 SMNVEV (reference sequence). This CDR3 has 11 amino acids. Original analysis: ImmunoSEQ junction-only sequences lacked quality scores, so their filtering differed. The assay was immunoSEQ multiplex PCR, and TCRdb's table has in-frame clones only and misses some. The V and J calls and clone size are taken from that table; D and trimming were inferred from the DNA. The sample has some 800,000 clones, roughly 92% seen once. Naive-designated CD8 cells lacked CD45RO, were positively enriched for CCR7, and omitted terminally differentiated effector memory CD45RA+ cells. The sample is drawn from a study of shared clonotypes between healthy human individuals. General study results and limits: Rarefaction curves obtained for sorted subsets showed sequencing incomplete despite large depth. Memory subsets generally showed smaller estimated richness than naive subsets did. The expectation was that sequencing depth would affect clonotype sharing among donors.

Source material: naive CD8+ T cells sorted from blood. The source of this sequence is a man aged 25 to 40 in good health. The chain is built from TRBV27 and TRBJ2-3, with D uncertain. The CDR3 DNA reads as TGTGCCAGCATCCGCCGAGATACGCAGTATTTT. Protein product: CASIRRDTQYF.